Each of the 30 T cell receptor beta chains below was sequenced from the same sample in a study of shared clonotypes between healthy human individuals. Assay: immunoSEQ multiplex PCR; the TCRdb copy retains only in-frame clones and omits some. The data contain roughly 1,500,000 clones, nearly 99% of them singletons. Material for sequencing was naive CD4+ T cells sorted from blood. The sample's subset: CD45RA+ positively selected. The source of these receptors is a man aged 25 to 45 in good health.

This clone has just one count. The chain is built from TRBV5-4 and TRBJ1-4; 7 nucleotides agree with TRBD1. The trim removed 4 bases at V and 4 bases at J, leaving 7 bases unmatched. CDR1 and CDR2 from the germline V gene are SGHNT and YYREEE (reference sequence). The CDR3 runs to 15 residues. The CDR3 DNA reads as TGTGCCAGCAGCGTGAAGACAGGGCGTAATGAAAAACTGTTTTTT. This gives the protein CASSVKTGRNEKLFF.

This clone was detected only once. The CDR3 sequence: CASSPREGIYGYTF. The CDR3 coding sequence is TGTGCCAGCAGCCCAAGGGAAGGAATCTATGGCTACACCTTC. The genes are TRBV7-9 and TRBJ1-2; D is ambiguous. Trimming left V 5 bases short and J 4 bases short, with 14 bases between. The CDR3 is made up of 14 amino acids. Looked up from germline, CDR1 is SEHNR and CDR2 is FQNEAQ (reference sequence). The full variable domain, with the rest looked up from reference TRBV7-9 and TRBJ1-2, is DTGVSQNPRHKITKRGQNVTFRCDPISEHNRLYWYRQTLGQGPEFLTYFQNEAQLEKSRLLSDRFSAERPKGSFSTLEIQRTEQGDSAMYLCASSPREGIYGYTFGSGTRLTVV.

J is TRBJ2-7 and V is TRBV27, with 7 bases identical to TRBD2. The CDR3 is 15 residues long. V was clipped by 1 base and J by 4 bases; unmatched bases: 7. Looked up from germline, CDR1 is MNHEY and CDR2 is SMNVEV (reference sequence). CDR3 sequence reads: CASSLWGEGSYEQYF. The CDR3 DNA reads TGTGCCAGCAGTTTATGGGGGGAGGGGAGTTACGAGCAGTACTTC.

The DNA of the CDR3 is TGCGCCAGCAGCCAAGAGCAGGGAGGGACGCAGTATTTT. It translates to CASSQEQGGTQYF. The chain recombines TRBV4-3 with TRBJ2-3; 7 nucleotides match TRBD2. The CDR3 is made up of 13 amino acids. CDR1 LGHNA and CDR2 YSLEER come from the germline V gene. J lost 9 bases, V lost 0 bases, and 3 bases had no gene match.

The J gene is TRBJ1-3, the V gene TRBV5-6; 7 bases fit TRBD1. The CDR3 is 14 amino acids. Trimming took 2 bases from V and 2 from J; bases not matched to a gene: 1. Germline CDR1 SGHDT, CDR2 YYEEEE. The CDR3 is CASSFDRAGNTIYF. CDR3 DNA: TGTGCCAGCAGCTTCGACAGGGCTGGAAACACCATATATTTT.

The chain is built from TRBV6-6 and TRBJ1-2, with D possibly matching TRBD1 (5 bases). Germline V lookup: CDR1 MNHNY, CDR2 SVGAGI (reference sequence). This CDR3 spans 13 amino acids. Trimming left V 7 bases short and J 7 bases short, with 16 bases between. This CDR3 reads CASTPTGVGGYTF. Here the CDR3 DNA reads TGTGCCAGCACCCCAACGGGGGTCGGTGGCTACACCTTC.

This clone showed up just once. The chain uses TRBV5-5 and TRBJ2-6; D may be TRBD1 (7 bases). V lost 3 bases and J lost 3, with 13 bases in between. The germline gives CDR1 SGHKS, CDR2 YYEKEE (reference sequence). The CDR3 loop spans 16 amino acids. CDR3 DNA sequence: TGTGCCAGCAGCTCCAGGGGGGCGAGTGGGGCCAACGTCCTGACTTTC. This sequence encodes CASSSRGASGANVLTF.

The chain has TRBV11-2 and TRBJ1-4; D is undetermined. The CDR3 is 14 amino acids. The germline gives CDR1 SGHAT, CDR2 FQNNGV. Trimming stripped 3 bases from V and 7 bases from J, with 12 bases between. CDR3 nucleotides: TGTGCCAGCAGCTTGGGTTCGATAGGTGAAAAACTGTTTTTT. It specifies CASSLGSIGEKLFF.

V and J are TRBV29-1 and TRBJ2-3; D might be TRBD2 (7 bases). V gave up 7 bases and J gave up 6 bases, with 17 bases separating them. The CDR3 covers 13 residues. Germline lookup yields CDR1 SQVTM and CDR2 ANQGSEA. Here the CDR3 reads CSARRGPSDTQYF. The CDR3 bases are TGCAGCGCTCGGCGGGGGCCAAGCGATACGCAGTATTTT.

On this clone: This same CDR3 is encoded by further DNA sequences in the sample. The chain has TRBV7-6 and TRBJ1-1, with D tentatively TRBD1 (6 bases). Germline CDR1 and CDR2: SGHVS and FNYEAQ. The CDR3 sequence is 13 residues long. V was cut by 5 bases and J by 1 base, with 8 bases left in between. CDR3 nucleotides: TGTGCCAGCAGCCTGACAGGGAACACTGAAGCTTTCTTT. Amino acid sequence: CASSLTGNTEAFF.

The V and J genes are TRBV11-2 and TRBJ1-4; 10 nucleotides agree with TRBD1. CDR1 is SGHAT and CDR2 is FQNNGV in the germline V gene. The V gene end was trimmed by 6 bases and the J gene end by 5 bases; junction bases not matched to a gene: 3. This CDR3 comprises 14 residues. The DNA of the CDR3 is TGTGCCAGCAGGGGGACAGGGGCAAATGAAAAACTGTTTTTT. Translation gives CASRGTGANEKLFF. Looking up the rest from reference TRBV11-2 and TRBJ1-4 gives the full variable domain: EAGVAQSPRYKIIEKRQSVAFWCNPISGHATLYWYQQILGQGPKLLIQFQNNGVVDDSQLPKDRFSAERLKGVDSTLKIQPAKLEDSAVYLCASRGTGANEKLFFGSGTQLSVL.

The chain has TRBV7-3 and TRBJ2-1, with 12 bases fitting TRBD2. The CDR3 consists of 16 residues. Trimming removed 0 bases from V and 7 bases from J; junction bases left unmatched: 4. CDR1 and CDR2 from the germline V gene are SGHTA and FQGTGA. CDR3 loop: CASSLTASGRVNEQFF. CDR3 nucleotides: TGTGCCAGCAGCTTAACGGCTAGCGGGAGGGTTAATGAGCAGTTCTTC.

This chain joins TRBV18 and TRBJ2-1, with 8 bases identical to TRBD1. Per the germline V gene, CDR1 is KGHSH and CDR2 is LQKENI. V shed 1 base and J 7 bases; nucleotides not matched to a gene: 9. The CDR3 loop spans 16 amino acids. The CDR3, as DNA: TGTGCCAGCTCACCACGTTACCTGGGACAGGAGAATGAGCAGTTCTTC. It is translated as CASSPRYLGQENEQFF. Full variable domain (rest looked up from reference TRBV18 and TRBJ2-1): NAGVMQNPRHLVRRRGQEARLRCSPMKGHSHVYWYRQLPEEGLKFMVYLQKENIIDESGMPKERFSAEFPKEGPSILRIQQVVRGDSAAYFCASSPRYLGQENEQFFGPGTRLTVL.

The chain carries TRBV2 and TRBJ2-1; 7 bases line up with TRBD2. The germline gives CDR1 SNHLY, CDR2 FYNNEI. The V segment lost 3 bases and the J segment 7 bases; nucleotides outside the gene matches: 6. The CDR3 contains 14 residues. The CDR3 DNA follows: TGTGCCAGCAGTGAGTGGCGGGAGCGGAATGAGCAGTTCTTC. It codes for CASSEWRERNEQFF.

The genes are TRBV15 and TRBJ1-1, with D perhaps matching TRBD1 (5 bases). V lost 2 bases to trimming and J lost 10 bases, with 11 bases between them. The CDR3 sequence is 12 residues long. Per germline, CDR1 LNHNV and CDR2 YYDKDF (reference sequence). CDR3 loop: CATSRRDSRAFF. CDR3 bases: TGTGCCACCAGCAGACGTGACAGTCGAGCTTTCTTT.

The chain couples TRBV4-1 to TRBJ2-7, with D maybe TRBD2 (6 bases). V gave up 0 bases and J gave up 3 bases, with 6 bases separating them. CDR3 length equals 13 residues. Germline values: CDR1 MGHRA, CDR2 YSYEKL. The CDR3 sequence is CASSQETSYEQYF. CDR3 DNA sequence: TGCGCCAGCAGCCAAGAGACTAGCTACGAGCAGTACTTC.

The chain is built from TRBV28 and TRBJ1-2; TRBD1 might be the D (5 bases). This CDR3 has 14 residues. Per the germline V gene, CDR1 is MDHEN and CDR2 is SYDVKM. V lost 8 bases and J lost 6, with 19 bases in between. CDR3: CASGRGNSGDGYTF. In DNA form, the CDR3 reads TGTGCCAGCGGCCGAGGTAACTCGGGGGATGGCTACACCTTC.

The chain has TRBV7-2 and TRBJ2-7; 9 bases fit TRBD2. Per germline, CDR1 SGHTA and CDR2 FQGNSA. This CDR3 region has 15 residues. The V and J ends lost 5 bases and 2 bases, in that order; junction bases with no gene match: 7. This CDR3 is CASSEASGVAYEQYF. CDR3 bases: TGTGCCAGCAGCGAGGCTAGCGGGGTGGCCTACGAGCAGTACTTC.

This clone was seen a handful of times. The chain uses TRBV28 and TRBJ1-2, with 8 bases lining up with TRBD1. Germline CDR1 is MDHEN and CDR2 is SYDVKM. V lost 4 bases, J lost 3 bases, and 1 base stayed unmatched. The CDR3 covers 13 residues. CDR3 DNA sequence: TGTGCCAGCAGTTCACAGGGGGACTATGGCTACACCTTC. This encodes CASSSQGDYGYTF.

The chain uses TRBV9 and TRBJ2-1, with 8 bases aligning to TRBD2. V trimming: 4 bases; J trimming: 2 bases; junction bases outside the gene matches: 8. The V gene's germline CDR1 is SGDLS and CDR2 YYNGEE. The CDR3 sequence is 16 residues long. As DNA, the CDR3 is TGTGCCAGCAGCCCCCAGGGGCGGGAGGCCTACAATGAGCAGTTCTTC. It specifies CASSPQGREAYNEQFF.

The chain is built from TRBV9 and TRBJ1-2; D not certain. V lost 2 bases to trimming and J lost 0 bases, with 11 bases between them. CDR1 and CDR2 (germline): SGDLS, YYNGEE. CDR3 length: 15 residues. The CDR3 DNA sequence: TGTGCCAGCAGCGTCGAGGTTCATACTAACTATGGCTACACCTTC. This encodes CASSVEVHTNYGYTF.

As regards this clone: This same CDR3 is encoded by further DNA sequences in the sample. This chain links TRBV29-1 with TRBJ2-5; 9 bases are shared with TRBD2. This CDR3 comprises 12 residues. Germline V gene lookup returns CDR1 SQVTM and CDR2 ANQGSEA. V was pared by 4 bases and J by 3 bases, with 0 bases of the junction left unmatched. The CDR3 nucleotides are TGCAGCGTTGGACTAGCGGAAGAGACCCAGTACTTC. Residues: CSVGLAEETQYF.

This chain connects TRBV7-8 to TRBJ1-5; no reliable D call. The CDR3 spans 14 residues. CDR1 SGHVS and CDR2 FQNEAQ come from the germline V gene. V was trimmed by 5 bases and J by 2 bases, leaving 10 bases between them. CDR3 sequence (DNA): TGTGCCAGCAGCCGGTTTGAGGGCAATCAGCCCCAGCATTTT. Residues: CASSRFEGNQPQHF. The variable domain in full, with the rest retrieved from reference TRBV7-8 and TRBJ1-5, is GAGVSQSPRYKVAKRGQDVALRCDPISGHVSLFWYQQALGQGPEFLTYFQNEAQLDKSGLPSDRFFAERPEGSVSTLKIQRTQQEDSAVYLCASSRFEGNQPQHFGDGTRLSIL.

This clone was counted a single time. This chain uses TRBV19 with TRBJ2-1; no firm D call. The CDR3 totals 15 residues. With 11 bases removed from V and 4 bases from J, the gap between germline ends came to 21 bases. Germline CDR1 is LNHDA and CDR2 is SQIVND (reference sequence). The CDR3 DNA reads as TGTGCCTGCAACAACGGACCTGAAAGGTACAATGAGCAGTTCTTC. It is translated as CACNNGPERYNEQFF. Full variable domain (missing parts from reference TRBV19 and TRBJ2-1): DGGITQSPKYLFRKEGQNVTLSCEQNLNHDAMYWYRQDPGQGLRLIYYSQIVNDFQKGDIAEGYSVSREKKESFPLTVTSAQKNPTAFYLCACNNGPERYNEQFFGPGTRLTVL.

V is TRBV27 and J is TRBJ1-2; 10 nucleotides agree with TRBD1. This CDR3 is built from 12 residues. Germline CDR1 reads MNHEY; CDR2 reads SMNVEV (reference sequence). The V segment lost 6 bases and the J segment 6 bases; nucleotides outside the gene matches: 1. The chain's CDR3 is CASRTGGNGYTF. The CDR3 DNA sequence: TGTGCCAGCAGGACAGGGGGCAATGGCTACACCTTC.

This clone was seen only once. V usage is TRBV10-3 and J usage is TRBJ1-1, with 7 bases identical to TRBD1. This CDR3 has 13 residues. From germline, CDR1 is ENHRY and CDR2 SYGVKD. V trimming: 6 bases; J trimming: 3 bases; junction bases outside the gene matches: 4. The DNA of the CDR3 is TGTGCCATCAGGACAGGGACCGACACTGAAGCTTTCTTT. This gives the protein CAIRTGTDTEAFF.

The chain is built from TRBV27 and TRBJ1-3, with 8 nucleotides matching TRBD1. Germline V gene lookup returns CDR1 MNHEY and CDR2 SMNVEV (reference sequence). The V segment lost 6 bases and the J segment 0 bases; nucleotides outside the gene matches: 4. The CDR3 has 15 residues. The CDR3 nucleotides read TGTGCCAGCAGATACACAGGGGGCTCTGGAAACACCATATATTTT. It encodes CASRYTGGSGNTIYF.

CDR3: CASSPGTSGRARETQYF. The CDR3 DNA reads as TGTGCCAGCAGCCCCGGGACTAGCGGGAGGGCCCGGGAGACCCAGTACTTC. The J gene is TRBJ2-5, the V gene TRBV14, with 16 positions matching TRBD2. This CDR3 comprises 17 residues. J was trimmed by 5 bases and V by 4 bases; bases with no gene match: 7. The germline gives CDR1 SGHDN, CDR2 FVKESK.

The chain carries TRBV6-1 and TRBJ1-1, with D possibly TRBD1 on 5 matching bases. Germline V gene lookup returns CDR1 MNHNS and CDR2 SASEGT. Trimming left V 0 bases short and J 0 bases short, with 20 bases between. The CDR3 totals 19 residues. CDR3 nucleotides: TGTGCCAGCAGTGAAGCTCCCCCTGGGGTAGGGGCAATGAACACTGAAGCTTTCTTT. Translation gives CASSEAPPGVGAMNTEAFF.

The chain couples TRBV10-2 to TRBJ2-1; D possibly uses TRBD1 or TRBD2 (5 bases each). Deletions cut 7 bases from V and 5 bases from J, with 12 bases between. The CDR3 is 13 amino acids. Germline lookup yields CDR1 WSHSY and CDR2 SAAADI. This CDR3 is CASKGEIDNEQFF. The CDR3 coding sequence is TGCGCCAGCAAAGGGGAGATAGACAATGAGCAGTTCTTC.